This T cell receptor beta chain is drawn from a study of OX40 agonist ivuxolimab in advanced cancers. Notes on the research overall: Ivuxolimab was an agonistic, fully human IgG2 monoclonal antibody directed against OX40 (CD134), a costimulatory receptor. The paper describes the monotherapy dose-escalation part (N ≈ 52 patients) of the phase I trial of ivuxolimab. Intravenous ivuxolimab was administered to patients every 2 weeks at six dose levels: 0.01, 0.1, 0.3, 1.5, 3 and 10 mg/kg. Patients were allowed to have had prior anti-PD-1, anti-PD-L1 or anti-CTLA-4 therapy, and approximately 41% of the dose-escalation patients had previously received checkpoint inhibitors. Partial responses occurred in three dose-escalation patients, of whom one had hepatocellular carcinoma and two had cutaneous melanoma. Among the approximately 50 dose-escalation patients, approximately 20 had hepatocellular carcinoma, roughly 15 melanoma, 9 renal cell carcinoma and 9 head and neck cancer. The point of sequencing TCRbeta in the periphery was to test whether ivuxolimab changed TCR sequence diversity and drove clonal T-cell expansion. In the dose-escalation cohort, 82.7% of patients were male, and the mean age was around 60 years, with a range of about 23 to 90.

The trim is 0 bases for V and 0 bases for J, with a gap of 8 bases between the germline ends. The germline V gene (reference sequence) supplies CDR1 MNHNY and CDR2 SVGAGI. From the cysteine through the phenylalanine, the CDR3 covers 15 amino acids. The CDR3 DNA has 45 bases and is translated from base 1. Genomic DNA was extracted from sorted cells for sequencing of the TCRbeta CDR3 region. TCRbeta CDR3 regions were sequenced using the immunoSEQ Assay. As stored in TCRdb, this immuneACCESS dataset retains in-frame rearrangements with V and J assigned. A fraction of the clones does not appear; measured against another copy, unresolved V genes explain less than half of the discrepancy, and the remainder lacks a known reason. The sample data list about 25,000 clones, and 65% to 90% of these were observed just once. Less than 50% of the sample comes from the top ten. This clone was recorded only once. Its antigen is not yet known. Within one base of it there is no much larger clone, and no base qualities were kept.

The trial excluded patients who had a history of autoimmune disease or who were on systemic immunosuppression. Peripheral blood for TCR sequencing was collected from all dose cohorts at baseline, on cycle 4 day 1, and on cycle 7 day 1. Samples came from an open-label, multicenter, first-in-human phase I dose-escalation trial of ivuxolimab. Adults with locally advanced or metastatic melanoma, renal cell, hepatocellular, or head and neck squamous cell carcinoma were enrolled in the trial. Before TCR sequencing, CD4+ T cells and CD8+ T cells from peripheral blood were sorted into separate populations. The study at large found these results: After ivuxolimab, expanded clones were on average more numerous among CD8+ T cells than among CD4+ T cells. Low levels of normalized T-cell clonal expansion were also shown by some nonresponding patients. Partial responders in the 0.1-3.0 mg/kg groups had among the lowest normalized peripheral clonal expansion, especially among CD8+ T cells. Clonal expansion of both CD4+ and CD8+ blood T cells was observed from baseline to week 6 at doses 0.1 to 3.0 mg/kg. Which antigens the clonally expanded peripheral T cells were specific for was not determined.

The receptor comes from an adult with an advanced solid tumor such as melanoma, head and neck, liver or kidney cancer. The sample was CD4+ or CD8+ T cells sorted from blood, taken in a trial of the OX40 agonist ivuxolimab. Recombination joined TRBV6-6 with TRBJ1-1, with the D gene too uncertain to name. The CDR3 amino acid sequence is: CASSYSPGMNTEAFF. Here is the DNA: TGTGCCAGCAGTTACTCTCCGGGTATGAACACTGAAGCTTTCTTT.